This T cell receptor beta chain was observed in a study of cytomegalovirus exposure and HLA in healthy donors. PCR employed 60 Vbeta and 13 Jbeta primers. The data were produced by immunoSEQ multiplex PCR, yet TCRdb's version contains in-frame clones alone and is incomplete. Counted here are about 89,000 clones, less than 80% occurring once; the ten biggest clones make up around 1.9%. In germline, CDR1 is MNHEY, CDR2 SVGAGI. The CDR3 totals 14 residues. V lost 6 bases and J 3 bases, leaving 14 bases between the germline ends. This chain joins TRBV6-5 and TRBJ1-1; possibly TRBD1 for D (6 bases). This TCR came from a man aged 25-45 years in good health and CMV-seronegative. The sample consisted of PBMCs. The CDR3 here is CASRTGEGHTEAFF. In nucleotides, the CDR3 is TGTGCCAGCAGGACAGGAGAAGGGCACACTGAAGCTTTCTTT.